This TCR beta chain was recorded in a study of T cells in Graves' hyperthyroidism and ophthalmopathy. RNA transcripts gave rise to amplified TCR beta CDR3 regions. HTBI primers were employed in a first-round RT-PCR of the TCR CDR3. TCRdb ran MiXCR on the multiplex PCR reads and lists one entry per CDR3 protein. There are approximately 740,000 distinct CDR3 sequences in the sample; 11% to 15% occur only once, and roughly 10% lies in the top ten. Disease duration under 2 months; hyperthyroidism patients were aged 18 to 65. Patients were excluded for uncontrolled infection, other autoimmune disease, pregnancy or lactation. CDR1 SGDLS and CDR2 YYNGEE come from the germline V gene. Between the trimmed V and J ends, which lost 4 bases and 3 bases, there was a span of 14 bases. The CDR3 runs to 14 residues.

The TCR was taken from a woman aged 18-30 years with Graves' hyperthyroidism. The specimen was blood. The chain uses TRBV9 and TRBJ2-7; D is ambiguous. The DNA for the CDR3 is TGTGCCAGCAGCCCAGATGGCACCTACTACGAGCAGTACTTC. Protein product: CASSPDGTYYEQYF. Full variable domain (missing parts from reference TRBV9 and TRBJ2-7): DSGVTQTPKHLITATGQRVTLRCSPRSGDLSVYWYQQSLDQGLQFLIQYYNGEERAKGNILERFSAQQFPDLHSELNLSSLELGDSALYFCASSPDGTYYEQYFGPGTRLTVT.